This paragraph reports one T cell receptor (beta chain). As yet, its antigen is unknown. This record comes from a study of OX40 agonist ivuxolimab in advanced cancers. Study-wide results and limits: Some nonresponders likewise displayed low normalized T-cell clonal expansion.

Repertoires were generated with immunoSEQ multiplex PCR, while TCRdb's copy carries only in-frame clones and drops some. The sample comprises roughly 20,000 clones, about 87% of which are singletons, and roughly 17% rests with the top ten. Germline V gene lookup returns CDR1 SEHNR and CDR2 FQNEAQ (reference sequence). V was trimmed by 5 bases and J by 5 bases, leaving 12 bases between them. This CDR3 spans 13 amino acids. The rearrangement links TRBV7-9 to TRBJ2-5; D possibly corresponds to TRBD2 (6 bases). The clonotype was recovered from an adult with an advanced solid tumor such as melanoma, head and neck, liver or kidney cancer. The sequences come from CD4+ or CD8+ T cells sorted from blood, collected in a trial of the OX40 agonist ivuxolimab. CDR3 protein: CASSRNGGETQYF. The CDR3 nucleotides read TGTGCCAGCAGCCGTAATGGAGGGGAGACCCAGTACTTC.